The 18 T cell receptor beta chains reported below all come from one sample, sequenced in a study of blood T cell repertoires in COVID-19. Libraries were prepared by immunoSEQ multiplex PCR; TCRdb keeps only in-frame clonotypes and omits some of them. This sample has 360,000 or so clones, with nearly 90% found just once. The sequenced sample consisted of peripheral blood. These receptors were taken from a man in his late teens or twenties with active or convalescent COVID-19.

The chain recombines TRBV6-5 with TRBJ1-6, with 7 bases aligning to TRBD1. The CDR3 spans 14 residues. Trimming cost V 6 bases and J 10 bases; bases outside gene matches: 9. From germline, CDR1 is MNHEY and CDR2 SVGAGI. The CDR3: CASRPRDSDSPLHF. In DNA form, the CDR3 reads TGTGCCAGCAGACCTCGGGACAGCGACTCACCCCTCCACTTT.

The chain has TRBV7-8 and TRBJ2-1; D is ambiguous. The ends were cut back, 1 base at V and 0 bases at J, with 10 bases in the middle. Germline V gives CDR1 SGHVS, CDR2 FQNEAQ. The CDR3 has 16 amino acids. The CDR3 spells CASSLGAQSSYNEQFF. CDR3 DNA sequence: TGTGCCAGCAGCTTAGGAGCGCAGAGCTCCTACAATGAGCAGTTCTTC.

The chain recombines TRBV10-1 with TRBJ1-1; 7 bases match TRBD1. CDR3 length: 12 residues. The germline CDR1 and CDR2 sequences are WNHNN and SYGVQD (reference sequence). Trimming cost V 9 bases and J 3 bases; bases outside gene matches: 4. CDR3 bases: TGCGCCAGTACAGGGGCCGACACTGAAGCTTTCTTT. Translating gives CASTGADTEAFF.

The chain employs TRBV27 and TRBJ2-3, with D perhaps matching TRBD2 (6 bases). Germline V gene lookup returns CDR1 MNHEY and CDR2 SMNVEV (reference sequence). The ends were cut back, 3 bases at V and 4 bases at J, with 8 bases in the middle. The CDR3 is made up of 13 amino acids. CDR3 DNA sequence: TGTGCCAGCAGTTTGGGGGGATCAGATACGCAGTATTTT. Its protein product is CASSLGGSDTQYF.

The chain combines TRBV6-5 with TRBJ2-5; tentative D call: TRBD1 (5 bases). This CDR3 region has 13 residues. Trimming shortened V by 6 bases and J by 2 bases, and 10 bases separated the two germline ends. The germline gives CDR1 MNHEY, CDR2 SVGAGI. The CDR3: CASRGQAQETQYF. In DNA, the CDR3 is TGTGCCAGCAGAGGACAAGCTCAAGAGACCCAGTACTTC.

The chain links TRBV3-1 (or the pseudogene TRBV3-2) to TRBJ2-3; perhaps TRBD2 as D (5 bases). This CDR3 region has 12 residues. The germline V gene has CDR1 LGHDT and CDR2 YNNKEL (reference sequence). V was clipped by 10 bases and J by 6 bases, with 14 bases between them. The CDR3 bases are TGTGCCATCGGCGGACTGGGGGATACGCAGTATTTT. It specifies CAIGGLGDTQYF.

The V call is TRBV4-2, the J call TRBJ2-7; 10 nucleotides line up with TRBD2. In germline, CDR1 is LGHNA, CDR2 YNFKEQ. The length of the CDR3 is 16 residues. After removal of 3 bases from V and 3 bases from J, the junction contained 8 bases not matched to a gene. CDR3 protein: CASSHVSGGADYEQYF. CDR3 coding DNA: TGTGCCAGCAGCCACGTCAGCGGGGGGGCGGACTACGAGCAGTACTTC.

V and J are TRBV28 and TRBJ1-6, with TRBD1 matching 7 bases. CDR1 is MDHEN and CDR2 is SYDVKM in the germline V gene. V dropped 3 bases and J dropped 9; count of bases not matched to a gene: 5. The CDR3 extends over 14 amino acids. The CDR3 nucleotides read TGTGCCAGCAGTTTGCCGGGACAGAGTTCACCCCTCCACTTT. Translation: CASSLPGQSSPLHF.

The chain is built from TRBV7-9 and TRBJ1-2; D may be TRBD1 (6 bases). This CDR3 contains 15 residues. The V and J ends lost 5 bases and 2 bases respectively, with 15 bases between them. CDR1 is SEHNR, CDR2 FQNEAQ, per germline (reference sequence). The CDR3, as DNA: TGTGCCAGCAGCATAACGTACAGGGAAAACTATGGCTACACCTTC. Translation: CASSITYRENYGYTF.

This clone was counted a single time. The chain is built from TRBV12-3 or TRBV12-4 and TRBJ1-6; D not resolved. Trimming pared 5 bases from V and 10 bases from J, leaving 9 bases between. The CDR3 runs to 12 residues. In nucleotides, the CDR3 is TGTGCCAGCAGTCTCATGGGCTCACCCCTCCACTTT. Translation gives CASSLMGSPLHF.

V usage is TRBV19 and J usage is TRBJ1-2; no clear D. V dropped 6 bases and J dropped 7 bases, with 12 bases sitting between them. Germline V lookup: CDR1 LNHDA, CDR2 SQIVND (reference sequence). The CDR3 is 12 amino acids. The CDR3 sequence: CASRMKQVGYTF. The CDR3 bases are TGTGCCAGTAGGATGAAACAAGTTGGCTACACCTTC.

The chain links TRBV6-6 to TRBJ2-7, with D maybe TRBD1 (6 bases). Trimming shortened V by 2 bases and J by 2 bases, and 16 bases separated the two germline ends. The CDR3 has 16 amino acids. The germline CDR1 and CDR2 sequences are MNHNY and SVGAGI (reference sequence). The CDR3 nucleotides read TGTGCCAGCAGTTACAGAGACAGGCTCACCACCTACGAGCAGTACTTC. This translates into CASSYRDRLTTYEQYF.

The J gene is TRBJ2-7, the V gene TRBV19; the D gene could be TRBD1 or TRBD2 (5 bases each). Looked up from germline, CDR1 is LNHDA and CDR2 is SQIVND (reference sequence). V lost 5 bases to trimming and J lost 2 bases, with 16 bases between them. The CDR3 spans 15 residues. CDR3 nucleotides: TGTGCCAGTAGTGTAGGGACGAGGGTAACCTACGAGCAGTACTTC. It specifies CASSVGTRVTYEQYF.

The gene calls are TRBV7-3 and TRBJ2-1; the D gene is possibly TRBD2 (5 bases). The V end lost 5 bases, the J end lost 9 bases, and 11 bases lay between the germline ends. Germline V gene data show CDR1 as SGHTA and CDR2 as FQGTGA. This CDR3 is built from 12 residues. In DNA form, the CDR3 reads TGTGCCAGCAGCCTAGCAAACGGTGAGCAGTTCTTC. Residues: CASSLANGEQFF. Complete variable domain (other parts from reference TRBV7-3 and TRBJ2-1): GAGVSQTPSNKVTEKGKYVELRCDPISGHTALYWYRQSLGQGPEFLIYFQGTGAADDSGLPNDRFFAVRPEGSVSTLKIQRTERGDSAVYLCASSLANGEQFFGPGTRLTVL.

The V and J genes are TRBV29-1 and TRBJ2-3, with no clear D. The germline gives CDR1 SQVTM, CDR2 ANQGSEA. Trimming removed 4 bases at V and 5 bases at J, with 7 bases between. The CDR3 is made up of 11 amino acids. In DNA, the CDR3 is TGCAGCGTTGGTGCCAGAGATACGCAGTATTTT. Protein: CSVGARDTQYF.

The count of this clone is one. The CDR3 DNA reads TGTGCAAGTCGCTTAAAACCGGGACTAGCGGACTCCTACAATGAGCAGTTCTTC. Translation gives CASRLKPGLADSYNEQFF. The chain uses TRBV12-2 and TRBJ2-1; the table assigns TRBD2, which was not confirmed against the DNA. TRBV12-2 is classified as a pseudogene. The CDR3 covers 18 residues.

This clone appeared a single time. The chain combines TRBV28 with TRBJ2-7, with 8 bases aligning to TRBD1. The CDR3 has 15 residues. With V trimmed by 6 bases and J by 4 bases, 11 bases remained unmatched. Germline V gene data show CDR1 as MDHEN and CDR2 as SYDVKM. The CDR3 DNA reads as TGTGCCAGCAGCCTATCCTTACAGGGGGTATACGAGCAGTACTTC. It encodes CASSLSLQGVYEQYF.

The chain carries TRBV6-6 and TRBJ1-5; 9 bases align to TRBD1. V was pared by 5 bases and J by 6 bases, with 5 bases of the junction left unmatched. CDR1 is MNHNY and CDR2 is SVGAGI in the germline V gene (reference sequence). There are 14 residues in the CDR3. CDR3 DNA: TGTGCCAGCAGTGAGACAGGGGGAGTTCAGCCCCAGCATTTT. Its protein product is CASSETGGVQPQHF.